The present T cell receptor (beta chain) was sequenced within a study of vaccination and CD4 T cells after COVID-19. Study-level background: Two Hispanic individuals were among six male and four female convalescent patients. Vaccination of participants consisted of two doses of either BNT162b2 or mRNA-1273 vaccine.

The junction had 14 bases not matched to a gene; V was cut back by 8 bases and J by 1 base. Germline CDR1 and CDR2: LNHDA and SQIVND (reference sequence). This CDR3 is built from 17 residues. A word on this clonotype: Its target is unknown.

Treatment of the sample: approximately 9-day PBMC culture with coronavirus spike peptide pools or control peptides (ViraFEST assay). Vaccinated healthy people had never been infected with SARS-CoV-2 before, which was shown by negative nucleocapsid antibodies before and after vaccination. With the Oncomine TCR Beta short-read assay, DNA from cultured CD4+ T cells was sequenced. TCRdb redid the calling of the PCR reads with MiXCR, one entry per CDR3 protein. Of 25,000 to 30,000 distinct CDR3 sequences listed, roughly 52% were seen once; the top ten hold approximately 30%. This chain joins TRBV19 and TRBJ2-3, with 8 nucleotides matching TRBD2. The input for sequencing was CD4+ T cells from blood, cultured in vitro, taken before SARS-CoV-2 vaccination. The clonotype comes from a human donor who received a COVID-19 vaccine. CDR3 region: CASQGSSGARRTDTQYF. The CDR3 nucleotides are TGTGCCAGTCAAGGGAGTAGCGGGGCCCGACGCACAGATACGCAGTATTTT.